This T cell receptor beta chain came from a study of sequential checkpoint blockade in melanoma (dated by TCRdb to the late 2010s). Background on the whole study: Patients were randomized 1:1 to first-line nivolumab followed by ipilimumab (arm A) or ipilimumab followed by nivolumab (arm B). Maintenance nivolumab came after each of the two trial sequences. Overall results and qualifications from the work: The response-prediction model combining TCR metrics and mutation burden needs validation in larger, independent patient cohorts.

Notes on this clone: The specificity of this receptor is unknown. The sample holds no much larger clone one base away, and base qualities are not on file.

TCRbeta CDR3 regions were immunosequenced from genomic DNA with the immunoSEQ Assay. Prior to high-throughput sequencing, genomic DNA was amplified by bias-controlled multiplex PCR. In the source study's methods: To quantify the absolute abundance of each unique TCRbeta CDR3 region, the sequences were collapsed and filtered. Clonality, defined as 1 minus Pielou's evenness, was calculated using only productive rearrangements. A previously published method was used to identify clones with significantly greater frequencies in on-treatment samples than in baseline samples. The table was pulled from immuneACCESS by TCRdb, which kept in-frame rearrangements only. Such tables lose some clones; where checked, under half of the loss comes from unresolved V genes, and the rest has no known cause. That table furnishes V, J and clone size, whereas the DNA furnished D and trimming. The sample table lists around 22,000 clones, 55% to 70% of them with a count of one. The ten largest clonotypes hold around 19% of the sample.

Reading the label with the study, this specimen's treatment or condition is: randomized to nivolumab then ipilimumab (arm A) or the reverse (arm B). None of the patients in the trial had previously been given DNA-damaging chemotherapy. On a FACS Aria II flow cytometer, live CD3+CD8+ cells that were negative for CD19 and CD56 were sorted from thawed PBMCs. Samples were obtained from patients with melanoma enrolled in CheckMate 064, a randomized, open-label phase II trial of sequential checkpoint blockade. Peripheral blood mononuclear cells were collected by leukapheresis, purified using Ficoll-Paque, and frozen in human serum containing roughly 10% DMSO. Purity of sorted blood CD3+CD8+ cells was verified at >98% immediately after sorting, followed by DNA extraction. The germline V gene sets CDR1 to MGHDK and CDR2 to SYGVNS. The CDR3 spans 12 residues, from the cysteine through the phenylalanine. Left in the record is the CDR3 DNA by itself, 36 bases read in frame from the first base. V drops 3 bases and J drops 7 bases, leaving 9 bases in between.

The receptor's source is a human donor with melanoma. The material sequenced was CD8+ T cells sorted from blood (inferred from file names), taken from a patient given nivolumab and ipilimumab in sequence. The chain employs TRBV25-1 and TRBJ1-2; the D segment could be TRBD1, given 5 matching bases. The DNA reads TGTGCCAGCAGTGATGGGGCAGGTGGCTACACCTTC. The resulting protein is CASSDGAGGYTF.